This TCR beta chain came from a study of blood T cell repertoires in COVID-19. CDR1 is MGHRA and CDR2 is YSYEKL in the germline V gene. V lost 1 base and J lost 7; bases outside the gene matches: 15. The CDR3 has 19 amino acids. Profiled with immunoSEQ multiplex PCR; TCRdb holds only in-frame clones, not every one. The sample holds over 200,000 clones, approximately 84% seen once. Sequencing was carried out using peripheral blood. J is TRBJ2-1 and V is TRBV4-1; 11 nucleotides agree with TRBD2. The sequence was obtained from a man between 45 and 60 years old with COVID-19, enrolled during active disease. CDR3 nucleotide sequence: TGCGCCAGCAGCCAAGGGGTCGCTAGCGGGAGGACACGGGAGAATGAGCAGTTCTTC. Translated: CASSQGVASGRTRENEQFF.